This T cell receptor beta chain was obtained from a study of shared clonotypes between healthy human individuals. The donor population consisted of healthy HIV-negative adults with no recent acute infections or vaccinations. The CDR3 is made up of 17 amino acids. Germline CDR1 is SNHLY and CDR2 is FYNNEI. V shed 4 bases, J shed 2 bases, and the junction held 3 bases outside the gene matches. Repertoires were generated with immunoSEQ multiplex PCR, while TCRdb's copy carries only in-frame clones and drops some. The table records around 2,000,000 clones, roughly 96% of them present only once. The specimen was naive CD4+ T cells sorted from blood. Sample subset: CD45RA+ positively selected. The source of this sequence is a man in his late teens or twenties in good health. This chain uses TRBV2 with TRBJ2-2; 14 bases map to TRBD2. The chain's CDR3 is CASSGLAGGLNTGELFF. CDR3 DNA sequence: TGTGCCAGCAGTGGACTAGCGGGGGGGTTAAACACCGGGGAGCTGTTTTTT. Variable domain in full (rest from reference TRBV2 and TRBJ2-2): EPEVTQTPSHQVTQMGQEVILRCVPISNHLYFYWYRQILGQKVEFLVSFYNNEISEKSEIFDDQFSVERPDGSNFTLKIRSTKLEDSAMYFCASSGLAGGLNTGELFFGEGSRLTVL.